This TCR beta chain was found in a study of CD8+ T cells in alopecia areata. Study summary: Treated patients were given 5 to 10 mg oral tofacitinib twice daily.

Peripheral blood and lesional scalp punch biopsies came from alopecia areata patients. Sequencing relied on a cDNA template that was reverse transcribed from extracted RNA. Using immunoSEQ multiplex PCR, the repertoire was profiled, and TCRdb retains in-frame clones only, with some absent. The table shows fewer than 200,000 clones, with about 70% occurring only once. Germline CDR1 LNHNV, CDR2 YYDKDF (reference sequence). Trimming shortened V by 0 bases and J by 3 bases, and 15 bases separated the two germline ends. The CDR3 extends over 17 amino acids. The TCR was taken from a human donor with alopecia areata. The V call is TRBV15, the J call TRBJ1-3, with D tentatively TRBD1 (6 bases). The material was CD8+ T cells sorted from blood, obtained at week 0. The CDR3: CATSRDVNTGSGNTIYF. The CDR3 DNA is TGTGCCACCAGCAGAGATGTGAATACAGGGAGTGGAAACACCATATATTTT.